The subject of this entry is one T cell receptor (beta chain). Its antigen is currently unknown. This sample is part of a study of T cells after posttransplantation cyclophosphamide. Whole-study findings and limits: Blood and skin or GI T cell repertoires showed limited TRB overlap.

Germline V gene data show CDR1 as MNHEY and CDR2 as SVGAGI. This CDR3 has 13 residues. With 5 bases clipped from V and 7 bases from J, the junction kept 6 bases outside the gene matches. Profiled with immunoSEQ multiplex PCR; TCRdb holds only in-frame clones, not every one. The data contain under 25,000 clones, over 65% of them singletons. A marrow graft followed busulfan-fludarabine conditioning, with cyclophosphamide on days +3 and +4. Sample: PBMCs, taken after an allogeneic stem cell transplant with post-transplant cyclophosphamide. The chain is built from TRBV6-5 and TRBJ2-3; 7 positions match TRBD2. This receptor was taken from a young adult male patient who received an allogeneic stem cell transplant from a related donor, was CMV-positive, and had acute GVHD only. Some T cells may possibly be graft donor cells. The CDR3 DNA sequence: TGTGCCAGCAGTGAAGGACTAGGGTATACGCAGTATTTT. Encoded protein: CASSEGLGYTQYF.